The 21 T cell receptor beta chains below come from one sample, sequenced in a study of cytotoxic CD8 clonotypes in ibrutinib-treated CLL. Some clones are missing from TCRdb's copy, which holds only in-frame ones; the method was immunoSEQ multiplex PCR. This table holds about 130,000 clones, 76% found once. Here the sequenced sample was PBMCs, taken after 24 months of ibrutinib treatment. All receptors derive from a human donor with chronic lymphocytic leukemia.

The genes are TRBV7-9 and TRBJ2-7; D is unresolved. Germline-derived CDR1 and CDR2 are SEHNR and FQNEAQ (reference sequence). The CDR3 is 14 amino acids. V was pared by 1 base and J by 9 bases, with 16 bases between. The DNA for the CDR3 is TGTGCCAGCAGCTTAGGGACCCGAGTTTTTGGGCAGTACTTC. It yields the protein CASSLGTRVFGQYF.

This chain joins TRBV30 and TRBJ2-1; possible D gene TRBD2, 7 bases. Germline-derived CDR1 and CDR2 are GTSNPN and SVGIG (reference sequence). V shed 7 bases and J shed 7 bases, with 20 bases lying between them. This CDR3 spans 14 amino acids. The CDR3 nucleotides read TGTGCCTACCTAGAGGGGGGCGGGGGAAATGAGCAGTTCTTC. The encoded protein is CAYLEGGGGNEQFF.

This clone turned up a few times. The chain carries TRBV7-9 and TRBJ2-5; D possibly corresponds to TRBD2 (6 bases). The CDR3 is 18 amino acids. Trimming cost V 2 bases and J 0 bases, with 19 bases left between them. From germline, CDR1 is SEHNR and CDR2 FQNEAQ (reference sequence). The CDR3 sequence: CASSLRARRAPYQETQYF. In nucleotides, the CDR3 is TGTGCCAGCAGCTTAAGGGCCCGGAGGGCCCCGTACCAAGAGACCCAGTACTTC. Combining the CDR3 with reference TRBV7-9 and TRBJ2-5 gives the whole variable domain DTGVSQNPRHKITKRGQNVTFRCDPISEHNRLYWYRQTLGQGPEFLTYFQNEAQLEKSRLLSDRFSAERPKGSFSTLEIQRTEQGDSAMYLCASSLRARRAPYQETQYFGPGTRLLVL.

The chain carries TRBV6-1 and TRBJ2-7; 7 positions match TRBD2. This CDR3 region has 15 residues. Trimming took 8 bases from V and 6 from J; bases not matched to a gene: 16. Looked up from germline, CDR1 is MNHNS and CDR2 is SASEGT. The CDR3 DNA follows: TGTGCCAGCCATCGGGCCCCTAGCGGCGGGGTCGAGCAGTACTTC. Translating it yields CASHRAPSGGVEQYF.

The chain couples TRBV7-2 to TRBJ2-7, with D possibly being TRBD2 (5 bases). The CDR3 length is 15 residues. The germline gives CDR1 SGHTA, CDR2 FQGNSA. The V end lost 6 bases, the J end lost 0 bases, and 15 bases lay between the germline ends. The CDR3 region is CASSLMGLASYEQYF. DNA for the CDR3: TGTGCCAGCAGTCTAATGGGCCTAGCCTCCTACGAGCAGTACTTC.

The V and J genes are TRBV12-2 and TRBJ1-2; the DNA was not compared with TRBD1, the D call given in the table. TRBV12-2 is labeled a pseudogene. This CDR3 region has 16 residues. The CDR3 sequence is CASRLGGDRAIYGYTF. In DNA form, the CDR3 reads TGTGCAAGTCGCTTAGGGGGCGACCGAGCGATCTATGGCTACACCTTC.

This CDR3 is CASSPLPQGLFF. CDR3 DNA sequence: TGTGCCAGCAGCCCATTGCCCCAGGGACTGTTTTTT. The V and J genes are TRBV7-9 and TRBJ1-4, with D maybe TRBD1 (5 bases). Trimming removed 5 bases at V and 13 bases at J, with 14 bases between. Germline V CDR1 and CDR2: SEHNR, FQNEAQ (reference sequence). The length of the CDR3 is 12 residues.

The V and J genes are TRBV5-1 and TRBJ1-6, with TRBD1 matching over 7 bases. This CDR3 is 15 amino acids long. Germline V gene data show CDR1 as SGHRS and CDR2 as YFSETQ. J gave up 7 bases and V 3 bases, and 7 bases lay outside the gene matches. The CDR3 DNA is TGCGCCAGCAGCTCAAGACAGGGAGGAAATTCACCCCTCCACTTT. The encoded protein is CASSSRQGGNSPLHF.

The chain couples TRBV10-3 to TRBJ2-1; D possibly uses TRBD1 or TRBD2 (5 bases each). The V gene lost 7 bases and the J gene lost 5 bases, with 15 bases spanning the gap. This CDR3 is 14 amino acids long. The germline gives CDR1 ENHRY, CDR2 SYGVKD. The CDR3 bases are TGTGCCATCACCCCGGGACGGGGACACAATGAGCAGTTCTTC. Protein: CAITPGRGHNEQFF.

The CDR3 DNA sequence: TGTGCCAGCAGCCCCGGGAGGTCGGGTGAGCAGTTCTTC. Translation: CASSPGRSGEQFF. The chain uses TRBV7-2 and TRBJ2-1, with 7 bases identical to TRBD2. In germline, CDR1 is SGHTA, CDR2 FQGNSA. This CDR3 spans 13 amino acids. The V segment lost 5 bases and the J segment 9 bases; nucleotides outside the gene matches: 7.

This chain connects TRBV6-5 to TRBJ2-5; D is possibly TRBD1 or TRBD2 (6 bases each). The CDR3 runs 16 residues. Deletions cut 0 bases from V and 5 bases from J, with 16 bases between. The germline CDR1 and CDR2 sequences are MNHEY and SVGAGI. The CDR3 region is CASSYSFGGQGETQYF. As DNA, the CDR3 is TGTGCCAGCAGTTACTCGTTTGGGGGGCAGGGGGAGACCCAGTACTTC.

This clone was seen more than once but under ten times. V and J are TRBV7-8 and TRBJ2-7, with D possibly being TRBD1 or TRBD2 (5 bases each). This CDR3 is 14 amino acids long. Trimming cost V 1 base and J 6 bases, with 13 bases left between them. Germline values: CDR1 SGHVS, CDR2 FQNEAQ. CDR3 sequence (DNA): TGTGCCAGCAGCTTAGGGGGACGGGAAAGCGAGCAGTACTTC. It translates to CASSLGGRESEQYF.

The chain has TRBV7-2 and TRBJ1-5; D uncertain. This CDR3 region has 15 residues. V lost 1 base, J lost 6 bases, and 13 bases lay in between. Germline V lookup: CDR1 SGHTA, CDR2 FQGNSA. The CDR3 DNA is TGTGCCAGCAGCTTAGGGCGGGCCAGGAGTCAGCCCCAGCATTTT. Its protein product is CASSLGRARSQPQHF.

V is TRBV18 and J is TRBJ2-1, with D possibly TRBD1 on 5 matching bases. The CDR3 is 16 amino acids. Germline CDR1 is KGHSH and CDR2 is LQKENI. V was cut by 2 bases and J by 0 bases, with 11 bases left in between. The CDR3 reads CASSPGSGLSYNEQFF. CDR3 DNA sequence: TGTGCCAGCTCACCAGGTTCAGGGCTCTCCTACAATGAGCAGTTCTTC. The full variable domain, its missing parts supplied by reference TRBV18 and TRBJ2-1, is NAGVMQNPRHLVRRRGQEARLRCSPMKGHSHVYWYRQLPEEGLKFMVYLQKENIIDESGMPKERFSAEFPKEGPSILRIQQVVRGDSAAYFCASSPGSGLSYNEQFFGPGTRLTVL.

A single count supports this clone. This chain uses TRBV5-1 with TRBJ1-5; D possibly corresponds to TRBD1 (6 bases). Germline lookup yields CDR1 SGHRS and CDR2 YFSETQ. The CDR3 loop spans 15 amino acids. The V gene lost 3 bases and the J gene lost 3 bases, with 13 bases spanning the gap. The CDR3 reads CASSSDGQPNQPQHF. Written as DNA, the CDR3 is TGCGCCAGCAGCTCGGATGGACAGCCCAATCAGCCCCAGCATTTT.

The genes are TRBV28 and TRBJ2-2; D ambiguous. CDR3 length equals 14 residues. CDR1 is MDHEN, CDR2 SYDVKM, per germline. Trimming removed 3 bases at V and 7 bases at J, with 12 bases between. For the CDR3, the DNA is TGTGCCAGCAGTTTTTACTGGGATTACGGGGAGCTGTTTTTT. It codes for CASSFYWDYGELFF. Full variable domain (outside the CDR3, taken from reference TRBV28 and TRBJ2-2): DVKVTQSSRYLVKRTGEKVFLECVQDMDHENMFWYRQDPGLGLRLIYFSYDVKMKEKGDIPEGYSVSREKKERFSLILESASTNQTSMYLCASSFYWDYGELFFGEGSRLTVL.

J is TRBJ2-5 and V is TRBV30; 8 nucleotides match TRBD2. Germline lookup yields CDR1 GTSNPN and CDR2 SVGIG (reference sequence). J gave up 2 bases and V 5 bases, and 4 bases lay outside the gene matches. This CDR3 contains 13 residues. CDR3 loop: CAWARLAQETQYF. The CDR3 nucleotides read TGTGCCTGGGCCCGACTAGCGCAAGAGACCCAGTACTTC. The full variable domain, completed using reference TRBV30 and TRBJ2-5, is SQTIHQWPATLVQPVGSPLSLECTVEGTSNPNLYWYRQAAGRGLQLLFYSVGIGQISSEVPQNLSASRPQDRQFILSSKKLLLSDSGFYLCAWARLAQETQYFGPGTRLLVL.

The gene calls are TRBV4-2 and TRBJ2-2; D gene ambiguous. With 2 bases removed from V and 0 bases from J, the gap between germline ends came to 10 bases. Germline V gene sequence: CDR1 LGHNA, CDR2 YNFKEQ. The length of the CDR3 is 16 residues. The CDR3: CASSQTTPANTGELFF. DNA of the CDR3: TGTGCCAGCAGCCAAACGACACCAGCGAACACCGGGGAGCTGTTTTTT.

J is TRBJ2-5 and V is TRBV9; 8 bases agree with TRBD2. Germline V CDR1 and CDR2: SGDLS, YYNGEE. The V gene end was trimmed by 3 bases and the J gene end by 3 bases; junction bases not matched to a gene: 7. The CDR3 spans 15 residues. CDR3 in amino acids: CASSGPGGVKETQYF. CDR3 DNA: TGTGCCAGCAGCGGCCCGGGGGGGGTTAAAGAGACCCAGTACTTC. The variable domain in full, with the rest retrieved from reference TRBV9 and TRBJ2-5, is DSGVTQTPKHLITATGQRVTLRCSPRSGDLSVYWYQQSLDQGLQFLIQYYNGEERAKGNILERFSAQQFPDLHSELNLSSLELGDSALYFCASSGPGGVKETQYFGPGTRLLVL.

This clone appeared many times. The rearrangement links TRBV4-1 to TRBJ2-1; perhaps TRBD2 as D (6 bases). The V gene's germline CDR1 is MGHRA and CDR2 YSYEKL. The CDR3 runs to 17 residues. V lost 0 bases and J lost 9, with 21 bases in between. CDR3: CASSQESAGRERSEQFF. CDR3 in DNA: TGCGCCAGCAGCCAAGAGTCTGCGGGAAGAGAGAGGAGTGAGCAGTTCTTC.

The genes are TRBV7-2 and TRBJ2-3; D unclear. Germline V gene data show CDR1 as SGHTA and CDR2 as FQGNSA. Trimming removed 5 bases from V and 8 bases from J, with 17 bases in between. The CDR3 spans 14 residues. CDR3 sequence (DNA): TGTGCCAGCAGCCCTTATACCGGGTCAGGTACGCAGTATTTT. Its protein product is CASSPYTGSGTQYF.